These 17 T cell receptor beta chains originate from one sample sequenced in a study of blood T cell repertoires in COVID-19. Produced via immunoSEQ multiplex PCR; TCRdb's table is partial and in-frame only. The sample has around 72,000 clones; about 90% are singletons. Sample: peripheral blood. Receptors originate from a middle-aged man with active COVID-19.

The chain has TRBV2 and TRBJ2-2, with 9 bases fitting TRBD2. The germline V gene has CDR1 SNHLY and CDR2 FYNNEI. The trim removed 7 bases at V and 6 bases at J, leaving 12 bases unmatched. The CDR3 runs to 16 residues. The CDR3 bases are TGTGCCAGCACATTCCTTAGCGGGAGAGGAGCCGGGGAGCTGTTTTTT. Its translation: CASTFLSGRGAGELFF.

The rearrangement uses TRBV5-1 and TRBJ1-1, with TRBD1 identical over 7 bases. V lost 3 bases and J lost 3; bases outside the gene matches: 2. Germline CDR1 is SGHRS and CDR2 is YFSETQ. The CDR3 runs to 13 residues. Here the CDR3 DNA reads TGCGCCAGCAGCTCCCAGGGGGACACTGAAGCTTTCTTT. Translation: CASSSQGDTEAFF. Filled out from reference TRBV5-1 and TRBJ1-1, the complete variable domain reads KAGVTQTPRYLIKTRGQQVTLSCSPISGHRSVSWYQQTPGQGLQFLFEYFSETQRNKGNFPGRFSGRQFSNSRSEMNVSTLELGDSALYLCASSSQGDTEAFFGQGTRLTVV.

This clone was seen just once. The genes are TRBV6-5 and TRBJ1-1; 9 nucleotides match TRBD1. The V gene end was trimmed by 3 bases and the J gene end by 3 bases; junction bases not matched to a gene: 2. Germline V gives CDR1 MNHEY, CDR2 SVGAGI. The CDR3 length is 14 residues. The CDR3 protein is CASSYRTGDTEAFF. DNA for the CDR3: TGTGCCAGCAGTTATCGGACAGGGGACACTGAAGCTTTCTTT.

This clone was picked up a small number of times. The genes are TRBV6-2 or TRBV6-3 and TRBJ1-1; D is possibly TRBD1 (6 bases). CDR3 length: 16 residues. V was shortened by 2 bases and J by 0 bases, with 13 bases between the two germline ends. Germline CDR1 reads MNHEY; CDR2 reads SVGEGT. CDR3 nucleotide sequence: TGTGCCAGCAGTTACCGCTCTGGGGGCTTGAACACTGAAGCTTTCTTT. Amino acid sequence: CASSYRSGGLNTEAFF.

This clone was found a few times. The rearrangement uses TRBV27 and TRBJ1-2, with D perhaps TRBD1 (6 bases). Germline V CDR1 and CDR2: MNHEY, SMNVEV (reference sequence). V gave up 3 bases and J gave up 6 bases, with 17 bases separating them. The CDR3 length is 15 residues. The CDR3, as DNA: TGTGCCAGCAGTTTGTTCGGGGGGGACAAGGATGGCTACACCTTC. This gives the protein CASSLFGGDKDGYTF.

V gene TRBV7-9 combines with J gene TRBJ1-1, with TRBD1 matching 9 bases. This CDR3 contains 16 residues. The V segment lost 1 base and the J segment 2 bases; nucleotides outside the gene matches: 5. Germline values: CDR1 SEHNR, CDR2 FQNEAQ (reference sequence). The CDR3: CASSLGAGQGNTEAFF. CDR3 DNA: TGTGCCAGCAGCTTAGGGGCGGGACAGGGAAACACTGAAGCTTTCTTT.

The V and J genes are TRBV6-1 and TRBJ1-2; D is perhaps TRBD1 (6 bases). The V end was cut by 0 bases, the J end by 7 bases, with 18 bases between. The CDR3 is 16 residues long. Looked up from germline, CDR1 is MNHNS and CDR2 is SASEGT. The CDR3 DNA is TGTGCCAGCAGTGAAGCGCTCGATCAGGCAGGGGCTGGCTACACCTTC. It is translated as CASSEALDQAGAGYTF.

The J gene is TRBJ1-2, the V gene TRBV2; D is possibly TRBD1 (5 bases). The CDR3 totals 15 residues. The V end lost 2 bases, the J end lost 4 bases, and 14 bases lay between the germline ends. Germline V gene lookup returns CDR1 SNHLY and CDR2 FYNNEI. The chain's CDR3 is CASSESGRAFYGYTF. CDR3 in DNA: TGTGCCAGCAGTGAATCCGGCAGGGCCTTCTATGGCTACACCTTC. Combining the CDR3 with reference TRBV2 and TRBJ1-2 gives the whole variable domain EPEVTQTPSHQVTQMGQEVILRCVPISNHLYFYWYRQILGQKVEFLVSFYNNEISEKSEIFDDQFSVERPDGSNFTLKIRSTKLEDSAMYFCASSESGRAFYGYTFGSGTRLTVV.

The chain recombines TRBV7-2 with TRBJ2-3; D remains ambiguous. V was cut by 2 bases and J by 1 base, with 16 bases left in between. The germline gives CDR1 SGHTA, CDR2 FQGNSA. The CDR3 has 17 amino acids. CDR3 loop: CASSLYPATPRTDTQYF. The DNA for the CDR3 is TGTGCCAGCAGCTTATACCCCGCCACACCGCGCACAGATACGCAGTATTTT.

The CDR3 DNA is TGTGCCAGCGGCGGCCTGGGGGCGCAGAATTCACCCCTCCACTTT. The encoded protein is CASGGLGAQNSPLHF. The chain joins TRBV5-4 to TRBJ1-6; D is possibly TRBD1 (6 bases). Germline loops: CDR1 SGHNT, CDR2 YYREEE (reference sequence). Trimming removed 7 bases from V and 7 bases from J, with 18 bases in between. CDR3 length: 15 amino acids.

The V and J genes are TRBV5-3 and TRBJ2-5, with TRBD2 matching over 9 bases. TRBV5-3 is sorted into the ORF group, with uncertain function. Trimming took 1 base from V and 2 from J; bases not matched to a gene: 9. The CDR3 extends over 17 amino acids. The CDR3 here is CARSLRVAGAYQETQYF. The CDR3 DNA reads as TGTGCCAGAAGCTTGCGGGTAGCGGGGGCCTATCAAGAGACCCAGTACTTC.

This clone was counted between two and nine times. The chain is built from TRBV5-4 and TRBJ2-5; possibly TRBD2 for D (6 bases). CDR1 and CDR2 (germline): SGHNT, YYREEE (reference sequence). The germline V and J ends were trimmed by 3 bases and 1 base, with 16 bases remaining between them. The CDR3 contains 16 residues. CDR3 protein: CASSSGVRGTQETQYF. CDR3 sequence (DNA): TGTGCCAGCAGCTCTGGTGTGCGGGGAACCCAAGAGACCCAGTACTTC.

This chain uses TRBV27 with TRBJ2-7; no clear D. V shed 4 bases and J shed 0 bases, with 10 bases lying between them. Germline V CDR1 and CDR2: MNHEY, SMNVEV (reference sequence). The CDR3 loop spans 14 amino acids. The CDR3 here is CASSSRLSSYEQYF. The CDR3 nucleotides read TGTGCCAGCAGTTCCAGGCTATCCTCCTACGAGCAGTACTTC.

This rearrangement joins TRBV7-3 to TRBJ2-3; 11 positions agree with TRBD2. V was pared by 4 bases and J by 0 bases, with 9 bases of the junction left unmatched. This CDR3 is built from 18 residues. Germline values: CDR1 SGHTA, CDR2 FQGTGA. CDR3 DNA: TGTGCCAGCAGCTCAATAGCGGGAGGGATCCCTAGCACAGATACGCAGTATTTT. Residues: CASSSIAGGIPSTDTQYF.

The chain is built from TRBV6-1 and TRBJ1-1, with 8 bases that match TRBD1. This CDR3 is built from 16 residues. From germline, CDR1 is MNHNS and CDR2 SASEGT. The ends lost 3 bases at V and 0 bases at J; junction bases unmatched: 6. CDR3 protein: CASSDGQGGMNTEAFF. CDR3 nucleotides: TGTGCCAGCAGTGATGGACAGGGAGGGATGAACACTGAAGCTTTCTTT.

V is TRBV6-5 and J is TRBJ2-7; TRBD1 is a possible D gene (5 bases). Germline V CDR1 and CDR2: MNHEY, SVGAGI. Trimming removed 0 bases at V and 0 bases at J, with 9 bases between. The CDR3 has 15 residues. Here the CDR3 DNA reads TGTGCCAGCAGTTACTCAGGGGATAACTCCTACGAGCAGTACTTC. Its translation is CASSYSGDNSYEQYF.

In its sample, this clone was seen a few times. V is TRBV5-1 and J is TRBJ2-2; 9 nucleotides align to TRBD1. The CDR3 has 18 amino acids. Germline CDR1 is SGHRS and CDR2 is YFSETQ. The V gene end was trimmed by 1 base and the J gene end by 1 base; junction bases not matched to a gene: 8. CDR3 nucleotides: TGCGCCAGCAGCTTGCAACCCCGGGGACAGGGGAACACCGGGGAGCTGTTTTTT. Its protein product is CASSLQPRGQGNTGELFF.